Listed below are T cell receptor beta chains from one sample, sequenced in a study of blood T cells in healthy people across ages. Each CDR3 protein gets one entry after TCRdb re-called the 5' RACE reads with MiXCR. The table includes about 1.6 million distinct CDR3 sequences, roughly 32% detected once. Sequenced sample: blood. The receptors originated from a woman aged 25 to 45 in good health. Each CDR3 is given with its conserved first and last residue. Fields, in order: clone size, D gene, J gene, V gene, CDR3 protein, CDR3 DNA. A D gene is named only where the DNA matches it firmly. Expanded clones are given a class, and other clones once, few, many or no size at all.

>-|-|TRBJ2-7|TRBV27
CASSFQSGDLTNPYEQYF
TGTGCCAGCAGTTTCCAGTCAGGGGATCTAACCAATCCCTACGAGCAGTACTTC
>few|-|TRBJ1-1|TRBV27
CASSSPVARTEAFF
TGTGCCAGCAGTTCGCCCGTAGCAAGGACTGAAGCTTTCTTT
>-|TRBD1|TRBJ2-7|TRBV7-9
CASSSTDRGYEQYF
TGTGCCAGCAGCTCAACCGACAGGGGCTACGAGCAGTACTTC
>few|-|TRBJ2-1|TRBV12-5
CASGFGGTLNEQFF
TGTGCTAGTGGTTTTGGAGGGACTTTGAATGAGCAGTTCTTC
>-|-|TRBJ1-5|TRBV12-3/TRBV12-4
CASSLLDSNQPQHF
TGTGCCAGCAGCTTACTGGATAGCAATCAGCCCCAGCATTTT
>-|TRBD2|TRBJ2-3|TRBV20-1
CSALMRLARDTQYF
TGCAGTGCTCTGATGAGACTAGCGAGAGATACGCAGTATTTT
>few|TRBD1|TRBJ1-1|TRBV5-1
CASSLFPGQGLTEAFF
TGCGCCAGCAGCTTGTTCCCCGGACAGGGGCTGACTGAAGCTTTCTTT
>-|TRBD1|TRBJ1-4|TRBV5-1
CASSQTGTGDEKLFF
TGCGCCAGCAGCCAAACCGGGACAGGGGATGAAAAACTGTTTTTT
>-|-|TRBJ1-2|TRBV3-1
CASSQEGRGESYGYTF
TGTGCCAGCAGCCAAGAGGGCAGGGGAGAGAGCTATGGCTACACCTTC
>many|-|TRBJ2-7|TRBV12-3/TRBV12-4
CASSSWGGGSYEQYF
TGTGCCAGCAGTTCCTGGGGAGGAGGCTCCTACGAGCAGTACTTC
>-|-|TRBJ2-7|TRBV3-1
CASSQAHRYEQYF
TGTGCCAGCAGCCAAGCTCACCGCTACGAGCAGTACTTC
>-|-|TRBJ1-1|TRBV5-5
CASSFGGGLEAFF
TGTGCCAGCAGCTTCGGTGGCGGCCTTGAAGCTTTCTTT
>-|-|TRBJ2-5|TRBV7-7
CASSLDGLGSESQYF
TGTGCCAGCAGCTTAGATGGCTTGGGTTCTGAGTCCCAGTACTTC
>-|-|TRBJ2-1|TRBV6-6
CASSLGTSNYNEQFF
TGTGCCAGCAGTTTGGGGACCTCAAACTACAATGAGCAGTTCTTC
>few|-|TRBJ2-5|TRBV5-1
CASSSAGPPGETQYF
TGCGCCAGCAGCTCGGCGGGGCCTCCCGGAGAGACCCAGTACTTC
>-|TRBD2|TRBJ2-1|TRBV10-3
CAISASSGVDERFF
TGTGCCATCAGTGCTTCTAGCGGGGTCGATGAGCGGTTCTTC
>-|-|TRBJ2-7|TRBV4-2
CASSQGSDGVHEQYF
TGTGCCAGCAGCCAGGGATCCGACGGGGTCCACGAGCAGTACTTC
>-|TRBD2|TRBJ2-1|TRBV5-1
CASSLGGRVSYNEQFF
TGCGCCAGCAGCTTGGGTGGGAGGGTCTCCTACAATGAGCAGTTCTTC
>-|-|TRBJ1-2|TRBV20-1
CSARDLKGEGYTF
TGCAGCGCTAGAGATCTGAAGGGTGAGGGCTACACCTTC
>few|-|TRBJ1-6|TRBV6-1
CASSVEQFNSPLHF
TGTGCCAGCAGTGTCGAACAGTTTAATTCACCCCTCCACTTT
>-|TRBD2|TRBJ2-1|TRBV5-1
CASKPILAGGDEQFF
TGCGCCAGCAAGCCTATCCTAGCGGGGGGGGATGAGCAGTTCTTC
>-|TRBD1|TRBJ1-2|TRBV5-4
CASSFGRPGGTYGYTF
TGTGCCAGCAGCTTCGGGAGGCCAGGGGGAACCTACGGCTACACCTTC
>-|-|TRBJ2-1|TRBV20-1
CSARQLNYNEQFF
TGCAGTGCTAGACAGCTAAACTACAATGAGCAGTTCTTC
>few|TRBD2|TRBJ2-5|TRBV9
CASSVGGGSETQYF
TGTGCCAGCAGCGTAGGGGGAGGGAGTGAGACCCAGTACTTC
>-|-|TRBJ1-6|TRBV9
CASSADQVGNSPLHF
TGTGCCAGCAGCGCTGACCAGGTCGGGAATTCACCCCTCCACTTT
>many|TRBD1|TRBJ2-5|TRBV7-3
CASSVDRGQETQYF
TGTGCCAGCAGCGTAGACAGGGGTCAAGAGACCCAGTACTTC
>-|-|TRBJ2-1|TRBV6-1
CASSEEGRGSDEQFF
TGTGCCAGCAGTGAGGAGGGCAGGGGGAGCGATGAGCAGTTCTTC
>-|TRBD2|TRBJ2-7|TRBV7-9
CASNPLAGVGEQYF
TGTGCCAGCAACCCACTAGCGGGAGTAGGTGAGCAGTACTTC
>many|-|TRBJ2-6|TRBV7-9
CASCLGSGANVLTF
TGTGCCAGCTGTCTCGGATCTGGGGCCAACGTCCTGACTTTC
>-|-|TRBJ2-1|TRBV9
CASSVSDFDNEQFF
TGTGCCAGCAGCGTCTCGGACTTTGACAATGAGCAGTTCTTC
>few|TRBD1|TRBJ2-3|TRBV29-1
CSVEGLGGVTDTQYF
TGCAGCGTTGAAGGATTAGGGGGCGTCACAGATACGCAGTATTTT
>-|-|TRBJ1-1|TRBV5-1
CASSLKGMNTEAFF
TGCGCCAGCAGCTTAAAGGGCATGAACACTGAAGCTTTCTTT
>-|TRBD2|TRBJ2-3|TRBV20-1
CSASRASGSTDTQYF
TGCAGTGCTAGTAGGGCTAGCGGGAGCACAGATACGCAGTATTTT
>many|-|TRBJ2-5|TRBV5-1
CASSLALAEETQYF
TGCGCCAGCAGCTTGGCTCTGGCGGAAGAGACCCAGTACTTC
>many|-|TRBJ2-6|TRBV5-1
CASSPEGDVLTF
TGCGCCAGCAGCCCAGAGGGGGACGTCCTGACTTTC
>-|TRBD2|TRBJ2-1|TRBV20-1
CSAPGLAGDLSYNEQFF
TGCAGTGCCCCAGGACTAGCGGGGGACCTCTCCTACAATGAGCAGTTCTTC
>-|-|TRBJ2-3|TRBV20-1
CSARDPRGFGTDTQYF
TGCAGTGCTAGAGATCCCCGTGGGTTTGGCACAGATACGCAGTATTTT
>few|-|TRBJ2-3|TRBV6-6
CASHVGSTDTQYF
TGTGCCAGCCATGTCGGGAGCACAGATACGCAGTATTTT
>-|-|TRBJ1-5|TRBV9
CASSVAGGDQPQHF
TGTGCCAGCAGCGTAGCGGGGGGAGATCAGCCCCAGCATTTT
>-|TRBD2|TRBJ2-1|TRBV11-2
CASSSLASGVYNEQFF
TGTGCCAGCAGCTCCCTCGCCAGCGGGGTATACAATGAGCAGTTCTTC
>few|-|TRBJ1-1|TRBV27
CATSLSVGVEAFF
TGTGCCACCTCCCTTTCGGTAGGGGTAGAAGCTTTCTTT
>-|-|TRBJ2-1|TRBV5-4
CASSLGRSNNEQFF
TGTGCCAGCAGCTTGGGACGGTCCAACAATGAGCAGTTCTTC
>-|-|TRBJ2-2|TRBV4-1
CASSQAGGPNTGELFF
TGCGCCAGCAGCCAAGCGGGCGGACCGAACACCGGGGAGCTGTTTTTT
>once|-|TRBJ2-5|TRBV9
CASSHPVIGGPGVEDEQYF
TGTGCCAGCAGCCATCCAGTCATCGGTGGACCTGGGGTGGAGGATGAGCAGTACTTC
>-|TRBD1|TRBJ2-4|TRBV27
CASGTGSGEQYF
TGTGCCAGCGGGACAGGGTCAGGTGAGCAGTACTTC
>many|-|TRBJ2-7|TRBV12-3/TRBV12-4
CASSLSGYEQYF
TGTGCCAGCAGCCTCTCAGGTTACGAGCAGTACTTC
>few|-|TRBJ1-1|TRBV25-1
CASSRVATEAFF
TGTGCCAGCAGTAGGGTGGCCACTGAAGCTTTCTTT
>-|-|TRBJ1-4|TRBV10-3
CAISDGLEKLFF
TGTGCCATCAGTGATGGTTTGGAAAAACTGTTTTTT
>few|-|TRBJ2-1|TRBV9
CASSVQGSGNEQFF
TGTGCCAGCAGCGTACAGGGTAGCGGCAATGAGCAGTTCTTC
>-|TRBD1|TRBJ2-7|TRBV28
CASSLLGLTGVSISSYEQYF
TGTGCCAGCAGTTTGCTCGGGCTCACAGGGGTTTCTATTAGCTCCTACGAGCAGTACTTC
>few|TRBD2|TRBJ2-3|TRBV28
CASSFSGRALDTQYF
TGTGCCAGCAGTTTTAGCGGGAGGGCCCTAGATACGCAGTATTTT
>-|TRBD2|TRBJ2-3|TRBV9
CASSVLTSGGTTSTDTQYF
TGTGCCAGCAGCGTATTGACTAGCGGGGGGACAACTAGCACAGATACGCAGTATTTT
>-|-|TRBJ2-2|TRBV11-2
CASMVNGELFF
TGTGCCAGCATGGTGAACGGGGAGCTGTTTTTT
>-|TRBD1|TRBJ2-1|TRBV5-1
CASSPPWTGVNEQFF
TGCGCCAGCAGCCCTCCTTGGACAGGGGTAAATGAGCAGTTCTTC
>-|TRBD1|TRBJ2-5|TRBV18
CASSPGRDRQETQYF
TGTGCCAGCTCACCGGGCCGGGACAGACAAGAGACCCAGTACTTC
>-|-|TRBJ2-3|TRBV14
CASSQELRTGGTNTQYF
TGTGCCAGCAGCCAAGAGTTGAGGACGGGGGGCACAAATACGCAGTATTTT